These 30 T cell receptor beta chains were sequenced from one sample in a study of shared clonotypes between healthy human individuals. Profiled with immunoSEQ multiplex PCR; TCRdb holds only in-frame clones, not every one. Among about 710,000 clones listed, approximately 73% were seen once. The sequencing sample was made of memory CD4+ T cells sorted from blood. Subset of the sample: CD45RA-negative fraction. The receptor source for this set is a woman aged 30 to 39 in good health.

In its sample, this clone was seen once. The chain employs TRBV10-1 and TRBJ2-3; TRBD1 matches at 7 bases. The CDR3 runs 16 residues. V lost 2 bases to trimming and J lost 3 bases; unmatched junction nucleotides: 8. Germline-derived CDR1 and CDR2 are WNHNN and SYGVQD (reference sequence). In DNA form, the CDR3 reads TGCGCCAGCAGTGAGCGACAGGGAAGAGAAACAGATACGCAGTATTTT. Protein sequence: CASSERQGRETDTQYF.

This chain links TRBV7-8 with TRBJ2-1, with TRBD2 matching over 8 bases. CDR3 length: 16 residues. The V and J ends lost 5 bases and 7 bases, in that order; junction bases with no gene match: 13. Per the germline V gene, CDR1 is SGHVS and CDR2 is FQNEAQ. The DNA for the CDR3 is TGTGCCAGCAGCATACGAGGGGTTGGCGGGGGGAATGAGCAGTTCTTC. Its protein product is CASSIRGVGGGNEQFF.

The chain joins TRBV28 to TRBJ1-2, with TRBD1 as a possible D gene (5 bases). CDR3 length: 12 residues. The V and J ends lost 8 bases and 4 bases respectively, with 11 bases between them. Germline values: CDR1 MDHEN, CDR2 SYDVKM. This CDR3 is CASAGGGYGYTF. Here the CDR3 DNA reads TGTGCCAGCGCTGGGGGGGGCTATGGCTACACCTTC.

For the CDR3, the DNA is TGCGCCAGCAGCAAACCGGGACTCACTAGCACAGATACGCAGTATTTT. This encodes CASSKPGLTSTDTQYF. The chain is built from TRBV5-1 and TRBJ2-3; perhaps TRBD2 as D (6 bases). Germline values: CDR1 SGHRS, CDR2 YFSETQ. This CDR3 is built from 16 residues. The germline V and J ends were trimmed by 4 bases and 0 bases, with 15 bases remaining between them.

V is TRBV5-1 and J is TRBJ2-3; TRBD2 matches 9 bases. The CDR3 is made up of 16 amino acids. Germline V gene data show CDR1 as SGHRS and CDR2 as YFSETQ. After removal of 0 bases from V and 4 bases from J, the junction contained 6 bases not matched to a gene. The CDR3 here is CASSLALAGISDTQYF. The CDR3 DNA reads as TGCGCCAGCAGCTTGGCGCTAGCGGGAATTTCAGATACGCAGTATTTT.

Only a few counts were recorded for this clone. The chain uses TRBV5-1 and TRBJ2-7; either TRBD1 or TRBD2 may fit D (5 bases each). CDR1 SGHRS and CDR2 YFSETQ come from the germline V gene. V gave up 4 bases and J gave up 5 bases, with 22 bases separating them. The CDR3 is 16 amino acids. The CDR3 coding sequence is TGCGCCAGCAGCCGACTTCCGGGACCATCTATCCACGAGCAGTACTTC. This translates into CASSRLPGPSIHEQYF.

The chain uses TRBV19 and TRBJ2-3, with 8 positions matching TRBD2. V dropped 3 bases and J dropped 3; count of bases not matched to a gene: 5. Germline lookup yields CDR1 LNHDA and CDR2 SQIVND (reference sequence). The CDR3 has 15 residues. The CDR3 DNA reads TGTGCCAGTAGTATGTCACTAGCGGAGACAGATACGCAGTATTTT. Amino acids: CASSMSLAETDTQYF.

The rearrangement joins TRBV2 to TRBJ2-3; perhaps TRBD1 as D (5 bases). Germline lookup yields CDR1 SNHLY and CDR2 FYNNEI. This CDR3 region has 15 residues. Deletions cut 9 bases from V and 2 bases from J, with 18 bases between. The CDR3 sequence: CASGLRQGFTDTQYF. The CDR3 DNA is TGTGCCAGTGGATTACGTCAGGGATTCACAGATACGCAGTATTTT.

On this clone: This sample includes further DNA sequences coding for the same CDR3. The chain is built from TRBV27 and TRBJ2-3; TRBD2 might be the D (5 bases). CDR1 is MNHEY, CDR2 SMNVEV, per germline (reference sequence). The CDR3 consists of 13 residues. V dropped 3 bases and J dropped 5 bases, with 9 bases sitting between them. The CDR3 DNA is TGTGCCAGCAGTTTGTCCCGGGGAGATACGCAGTATTTT. Translating it yields CASSLSRGDTQYF.

This clone was picked up many times. The chain joins TRBV5-1 to TRBJ2-7, with TRBD2 matching 11 bases. Germline V gene data show CDR1 as SGHRS and CDR2 as YFSETQ. Unmatched junction bases numbered 20, after V lost 4 bases and J lost 2 bases. The CDR3 length is 20 residues. The CDR3 is CASSPRLAGNPTDLAYEQYF. DNA for the CDR3: TGCGCCAGCAGCCCGAGACTAGCGGGAAACCCAACGGATTTGGCCTACGAGCAGTACTTC.

The chain joins TRBV4-1 to TRBJ2-1; TRBD2 matches 11 bases. This CDR3 contains 16 residues. The germline V gene has CDR1 MGHRA and CDR2 YSYEKL. V lost 0 bases, J lost 7 bases, and 5 bases stayed unmatched. In DNA, the CDR3 is TGCGCCAGCAGCCAAGAGGGTGCTAGCGGGAGGAATGAGCAGTTCTTC. This gives the protein CASSQEGASGRNEQFF.

The V call is TRBV19, the J call TRBJ1-4; 7 positions agree with TRBD1. V shed 5 bases and J 5 bases; nucleotides not matched to a gene: 11. Germline values: CDR1 LNHDA, CDR2 SQIVND (reference sequence). The CDR3 length is 16 residues. The CDR3: CASSLGTAFPNEKLFF. CDR3 nucleotides: TGTGCCAGTAGTCTGGGGACAGCCTTTCCGAATGAAAAACTGTTTTTT.

The chain has TRBV10-3 and TRBJ2-2, with 10 bases aligning to TRBD2. The length of the CDR3 is 16 residues. Germline loops: CDR1 ENHRY, CDR2 SYGVKD. With V trimmed by 6 bases and J by 5 bases, 9 bases remained unmatched. The CDR3 sequence: CAISPLAGVATGELFF. The CDR3 bases are TGTGCCATCAGCCCCCTAGCGGGAGTTGCTACCGGGGAGCTGTTTTTT.

This chain uses TRBV12-2 with TRBJ2-3; the D call in the table, TRBD2, was not verified against the DNA. TRBV12-2 is designated a pseudogene. CDR3 length equals 15 residues. The CDR3 coding sequence is TGTGCAAGTCGTGCCGGGACTAGTTTGACAGATACGCAGTATTTT. It codes for CASRAGTSLTDTQYF.

J is TRBJ2-2 and V is TRBV7-9, with 7 bases fitting TRBD2. This CDR3 spans 16 amino acids. V was clipped by 5 bases and J by 0 bases; unmatched bases: 6. Germline V gene data show CDR1 as SEHNR and CDR2 as FQNEAQ (reference sequence). The CDR3 sequence: CASSPGSGANTGELFF. The CDR3 DNA is TGTGCCAGCAGCCCAGGAAGCGGGGCGAACACCGGGGAGCTGTTTTTT.

The chain has TRBV6-6 and TRBJ2-3; TRBD2 matches 8 bases. CDR1 and CDR2 (germline): MNHNY, SVGAGI (reference sequence). The V and J ends lost 0 bases and 9 bases, in that order; junction bases with no gene match: 8. This CDR3 has 15 amino acids. In DNA form, the CDR3 reads TGTGCCAGCAGTTACTCGAGCGGGAGCGAACGGACGCAGTATTTT. Amino acid sequence: CASSYSSGSERTQYF.

This clone was observed a handful of times. Sequence at one end of the junction differs from germline and may be a read error. The V and J genes are TRBV7-8 and TRBJ2-7; 11 bases agree with TRBD2. The germline CDR1 and CDR2 sequences are SGHVS and FQNEAQ. The CDR3 sequence is 14 residues long. CDR3 nucleotide sequence: TGTGCCAGCAGCTTAGCTAGCGGGAGGGCCCAGTTAGCATTC. Translating it yields CASSLASGRAQLAF.

V and J are TRBV5-6 and TRBJ2-5, with a weak D call TRBD2 (5 bases). V was shortened by 5 bases and J by 5 bases, with 13 bases between the two germline ends. The CDR3 consists of 13 residues. In germline, CDR1 is SGHDT, CDR2 YYEEEE. The CDR3 region has the DNA TGTGCCAGCAGTCCAGAGGGTGGGGAGACCCAGTACTTC. Its protein product is CASSPEGGETQYF. Full variable domain (remainder filled in from reference TRBV5-6 and TRBJ2-5): DAGVTQSPTHLIKTRGQQVTLRCSPKSGHDTVSWYQQALGQGPQFIFQYYEEEERQRGNFPDRFSGHQFPNYSSELNVNALLLGDSALYLCASSPEGGETQYFGPGTRLLVL.

This chain links TRBV18 with TRBJ2-7; 11 positions match TRBD2. Germline V gives CDR1 KGHSH, CDR2 LQKENI. V lost 4 bases and J lost 3; bases outside the gene matches: 5. The CDR3 runs 15 residues. CDR3 protein: CASSLGTSGDYEQYF. In DNA form, the CDR3 reads TGTGCCAGCTCACTCGGGACTAGCGGCGACTACGAGCAGTACTTC.

This chain uses TRBV15 with TRBJ2-1; TRBD2 matches 9 bases. Germline V gene data show CDR1 as LNHNV and CDR2 as YYDKDF (reference sequence). CDR3 size: 16 residues. J gave up 3 bases and V 1 base, and 4 bases lay outside the gene matches. This CDR3 is CATSRVREGLYNEQFF. CDR3 in DNA: TGTGCCACCAGCAGAGTGCGGGAGGGCCTCTACAATGAGCAGTTCTTC.

The genes are TRBV29-1 and TRBJ2-3, with no clear D. The CDR3 consists of 11 residues. Germline CDR1 SQVTM, CDR2 ANQGSEA. Trimming took off 5 bases at V and 5 bases at J, with 8 bases between the two ends. CDR3 loop: CSVSVGDTQYF. CDR3 nucleotide sequence: TGCAGCGTTTCAGTGGGAGATACGCAGTATTTT.

This clone was seen once. The chain couples TRBV28 to TRBJ2-2, with D perhaps matching TRBD1 or TRBD2 (6 bases each). The CDR3 spans 13 residues. V lost 7 bases and J lost 9, with 15 bases in between. Germline V gene lookup returns CDR1 MDHEN and CDR2 SYDVKM. In DNA form, the CDR3 reads TGTGCCAGCACCTTGGAGGGGGGCAGGGAGCTGTTTTTT. It is translated as CASTLEGGRELFF.

Regarding this clone: This same CDR3 is encoded by further DNA sequences in the sample. The V call is TRBV10-3, the J call TRBJ2-5; a possible D gene is TRBD2 (7 bases). This CDR3 comprises 14 residues. Trimming stripped 4 bases from V and 1 base from J, with 10 bases between. Germline loops: CDR1 ENHRY, CDR2 SYGVKD. The CDR3 DNA reads as TGTGCCATCAGTGTGGGAGGGGGCCAAGAGACCCAGTACTTC. Its translation is CAISVGGGQETQYF.

Details on this clone: This same CDR3 is encoded by further DNA sequences in the sample. The rearrangement joins TRBV7-2 to TRBJ2-7; D ambiguous. CDR3 length equals 12 residues. Looked up from germline, CDR1 is SGHTA and CDR2 is FQGNSA. V lost 1 base to trimming and J lost 3 bases, with 4 bases between them. CDR3 in DNA: TGTGCCAGCAGCTTAGATTACTACGAGCAGTACTTC. Protein product: CASSLDYYEQYF. The complete variable domain, with remaining parts taken from reference TRBV7-2 and TRBJ2-7, reads GAGVSQSPSNKVTEKGKDVELRCDPISGHTALYWYRQSLGQGLEFLIYFQGNSAPDKSGLPSDRFSAERTGGSVSTLTIQRTQQEDSAVYLCASSLDYYEQYFGPGTRLTVT.

This clone has only a few counts. This chain uses TRBV7-8 with TRBJ2-1; no clear D gene. CDR1 and CDR2 from the germline V gene are SGHVS and FQNEAQ. V lost 1 base to trimming and J lost 4 bases, with 5 bases between them. The CDR3 loop spans 13 amino acids. The CDR3 reads CASSLGEYNEQFF. CDR3 DNA: TGTGCCAGCAGCTTAGGCGAATACAATGAGCAGTTCTTC.

This clone was found a few times. This sample also contains other DNA sequences that code for the same CDR3. The chain recombines TRBV6-5 with TRBJ1-5; no clear D. The CDR3 runs to 14 residues. V was clipped by 0 bases and J by 7 bases, with 10 bases between them. CDR1 is MNHEY and CDR2 is SVGAGI in the germline V gene. The CDR3 DNA reads TGTGCCAGCAGTTACTCGGAGGGCTCCCAGCCCCAGCATTTT. Translated, it gives CASSYSEGSQPQHF.

The table lists this clone with a few counts. CDR3 nucleotide sequence: TGCGCCAGCAGCCAAGGTGGGGGGGAGTTCTTC. It is translated as CASSQGGGEFF. The chain couples TRBV4-1 to TRBJ2-1; TRBD2 agrees at 7 bases. Germline V lookup: CDR1 MGHRA, CDR2 YSYEKL. The ends lost 1 base at V and 14 bases at J; junction bases unmatched: 2. The CDR3 runs 11 residues.

There are many counts of this clone. This sample includes further DNA sequences coding for the same CDR3. The chain has TRBV29-1 and TRBJ1-1; D possibly corresponds to TRBD1 (6 bases). In germline, CDR1 is SQVTM, CDR2 ANQGSEA. CDR3 length: 13 residues. Trimming stripped 1 base from V and 0 bases from J, with 6 bases between. In DNA form, the CDR3 reads TGCAGCGTTGAAGGGGGGCTGAACACTGAAGCTTTCTTT. It is translated as CSVEGGLNTEAFF.

The count of this clone is one. The rearrangement links TRBV9 to TRBJ1-5, with D possibly being TRBD1 (6 bases). The length of the CDR3 is 15 residues. Germline loops: CDR1 SGDLS, CDR2 YYNGEE. V was clipped by 0 bases and J by 7 bases, with 14 bases between them. The DNA for the CDR3 is TGTGCCAGCAGCGTAGCCCACAGGGTGGGGCAGCCCCAGCATTTT. This sequence encodes CASSVAHRVGQPQHF.

This sequence joins TRBV11-1 and TRBJ1-4; the match to TRBD1 covers 7 bases. The CDR3 is 14 amino acids. The germline gives CDR1 SGHAT, CDR2 FQDESV (reference sequence). V dropped 5 bases and J dropped 4; count of bases not matched to a gene: 4. This CDR3 is CASSRGQLNEKLFF. CDR3 DNA sequence: TGTGCCAGCAGCCGGGGACAGCTTAATGAAAAACTGTTTTTT. Full variable domain (remainder filled in from reference TRBV11-1 and TRBJ1-4): EAEVAQSPRYKITEKSQAVAFWCDPISGHATLYWYRQILGQGPELLVQFQDESVVDDSQLPKDRFSAERLKGVDSTLKIQPAELGDSAMYLCASSRGQLNEKLFFGSGTQLSVL.